One and the same sample provided the 15 T cell receptor beta chains below, sequenced in a study of identical twins. TCRdb re-called the 5' RACE reads through MiXCR, storing one row per CDR3 protein. The table has some 900,000 distinct CDR3 sequences, 10% to 15% seen once. These records were also assigned to another study, of yellow fever vaccine responses in identical twins.

Sequenced: PBMCs. These receptor sequences come from a woman younger than 30 in good health.

This clonotype was counted many times. The chain couples TRBV3-1 to TRBJ2-3, with 14 positions matching TRBD2. CDR3 length: 16 amino acids. Looked up from germline, CDR1 is LGHDT and CDR2 is YNNKEL (reference sequence). Trimming cost V 4 bases and J 3 bases; bases outside gene matches: 3. DNA for the CDR3: TGTGCCAGCAGCCCGAGGACTAGCGGGAGGACAGATACGCAGTATTTT. Its protein product is CASSPRTSGRTDTQYF.

This clonotype was picked up a small number of times. This sequence joins TRBV29-1 and TRBJ2-5, with D possibly TRBD2 on 5 matching bases. The CDR3 extends over 14 amino acids. Per the germline V gene, CDR1 is SQVTM and CDR2 is ANQGSEA. V lost 6 bases and J lost 2, with 16 bases in between. DNA for the CDR3: TGCAGCGTCGGGCCGGCGGGCCTACAAGAGACCCAGTACTTC. Translating gives CSVGPAGLQETQYF.

The rearrangement joins TRBV12-3 or TRBV12-4 to TRBJ2-5; 11 bases line up with TRBD2. The CDR3 extends over 15 amino acids. With 3 bases clipped from V and 5 bases from J, the junction kept 5 bases outside the gene matches. The DNA for the CDR3 is TGTGCCAGCAGTTTTCCGGTAGCGGGAGGGGAGACCCAGTACTTC. Encoded protein: CASSFPVAGGETQYF.

The CDR3 nucleotides are TGTGCCAGCAGTTACTCGATGACAGGGTACGAGCAGTACTTC. Amino acids: CASSYSMTGYEQYF. The V gene is TRBV6-5, the J gene TRBJ2-7, with 7 bases identical to TRBD1. The CDR3 extends over 14 amino acids. V gave up 0 bases and J gave up 4 bases; unmatched junction bases: 3. Germline CDR1 reads MNHEY; CDR2 reads SVGAGI.

CDR3 sequence (DNA): TGCAGTGCTAGTACCATACAAGAGACCCAGTACTTC. This translates into CSASTIQETQYF. The chain carries TRBV20-1 and TRBJ2-5; no clear D. CDR1 is DFQATT and CDR2 is SNEGSKA in the germline V gene (reference sequence). Trimming cost V 3 bases and J 2 bases, with 7 bases left between them. This CDR3 has 12 residues.

The chain links TRBV12-3 or TRBV12-4 to TRBJ2-1, with TRBD2 identical over 11 bases. Trimming at V came to 3 bases and at J to 2 bases, leaving 3 bases not matched to a gene. CDR3 length equals 16 residues. As DNA, the CDR3 is TGTGCCAGCAGTTTCTCACTAGCGGGAGCCTACAATGAGCAGTTCTTC. Amino acid sequence: CASSFSLAGAYNEQFF.

The chain has TRBV9 and TRBJ2-2; D gene uncertain. Germline CDR1 SGDLS, CDR2 YYNGEE. Trimming pared 0 bases from V and 6 bases from J, leaving 18 bases between. The CDR3 is 17 amino acids. The CDR3 DNA is TGTGCCAGCAGCGTAGTCGGTAGCCGCAATAGGCCCGGGGAGCTGTTTTTT. Residues: CASSVVGSRNRPGELFF.

This clonotype was detected a few times. The rearrangement joins TRBV4-1 to TRBJ2-2, with 8 nucleotides matching TRBD2. V gave up 0 bases and J gave up 9 bases; unmatched junction bases: 6. The CDR3 runs to 15 residues. CDR1 MGHRA and CDR2 YSYEKL come from the germline V gene. The CDR3 reads CASSQESGGFRELFF. CDR3 in DNA: TGCGCCAGCAGCCAAGAAAGCGGGGGTTTCCGGGAGCTGTTTTTT.

The chain couples TRBV28 to TRBJ2-7; 15 positions match TRBD2. CDR3 length: 17 residues. Germline V lookup: CDR1 MDHEN, CDR2 SYDVKM. The junction had 7 bases not matched to a gene; V was cut back by 3 bases and J by 4 bases. As DNA, the CDR3 is TGTGCCAGCAGTTTCGGACTAGCGGGAGGGCTCGGGTACGAGCAGTACTTC. Translated, it gives CASSFGLAGGLGYEQYF.

J is TRBJ2-1 and V is TRBV7-2; 13 bases line up with TRBD2. CDR1 is SGHTA and CDR2 is FQGNSA in the germline V gene. Trimming took 5 bases from V and 7 from J; bases not matched to a gene: 5. This CDR3 comprises 15 residues. CDR3 in amino acids: CASSAGLAGRNEQFF. The CDR3 DNA follows: TGTGCCAGCAGCGCGGGACTAGCGGGGAGGAATGAGCAGTTCTTC.

In this sample, this clonotype turned up many times. This chain connects TRBV27 to TRBJ2-1; 10 bases agree with TRBD2. V lost 0 bases to trimming and J lost 2 bases; unmatched junction nucleotides: 1. CDR1 and CDR2 (germline): MNHEY, SMNVEV (reference sequence). This CDR3 is built from 16 residues. The CDR3 region has the DNA TGTGCCAGCAGTTTATCTCTAGCGGGGGCCTACAATGAGCAGTTCTTC. It encodes CASSLSLAGAYNEQFF.

This clonotype was seen a few times. The gene calls are TRBV9 and TRBJ2-2; possible D gene TRBD2, 5 bases. The germline CDR1 and CDR2 sequences are SGDLS and YYNGEE. Trimming stripped 3 bases from V and 3 bases from J, with 6 bases between. The CDR3 runs to 13 residues. The CDR3 sequence: CASSADYTGELFF. CDR3 coding DNA: TGTGCCAGCAGCGCGGACTACACCGGGGAGCTGTTTTTT.

This clonotype was picked up one time. The chain uses TRBV5-1 and TRBJ1-6; 8 bases agree with TRBD1. The CDR3 has 15 amino acids. Germline trimming cut 4 bases from V and 7 bases from J; bases unmatched to any gene: 7. Per the germline V gene, CDR1 is SGHRS and CDR2 is YFSETQ. The CDR3 sequence: CASSGDGQGNSPLHF. The CDR3 nucleotides are TGCGCCAGCAGCGGGGACGGACAGGGAAATTCACCCCTCCACTTT.

This clonotype occurred a few times. The genes are TRBV4-1 and TRBJ2-5, with 8 bases matching TRBD1. The CDR3 is made up of 16 amino acids. Germline V gives CDR1 MGHRA, CDR2 YSYEKL. The ends lost 2 bases at V and 2 bases at J; junction bases unmatched: 7. CDR3 nucleotides: TGCGCCAGCAGCCAACTCGGGACAGGCACACAAGAGACCCAGTACTTC. Protein: CASSQLGTGTQETQYF.

This clonotype has more than one count but fewer than ten. The gene calls are TRBV9 and TRBJ2-2; D is unclear. CDR3 length: 14 amino acids. The germline V and J ends were trimmed by 1 base and 6 bases, with 10 bases remaining between them. CDR1 SGDLS and CDR2 YYNGEE come from the germline V gene. The CDR3 sequence is CASSVPVTAGELFF. The CDR3, as DNA: TGTGCCAGCAGCGTACCGGTAACCGCCGGGGAGCTGTTTTTT.